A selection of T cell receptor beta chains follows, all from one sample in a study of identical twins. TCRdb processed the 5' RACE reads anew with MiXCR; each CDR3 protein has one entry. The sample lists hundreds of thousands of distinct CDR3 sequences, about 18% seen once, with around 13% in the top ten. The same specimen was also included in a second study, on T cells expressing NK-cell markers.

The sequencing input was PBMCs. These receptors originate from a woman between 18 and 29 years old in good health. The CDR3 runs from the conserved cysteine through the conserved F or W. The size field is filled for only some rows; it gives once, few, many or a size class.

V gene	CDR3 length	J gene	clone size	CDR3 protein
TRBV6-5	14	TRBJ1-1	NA	CASSSLVGSTEAFF
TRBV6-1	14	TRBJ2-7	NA	CASRTGTGTYEQYF
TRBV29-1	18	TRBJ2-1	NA	CSVEDQKDSPSSYNEQFF
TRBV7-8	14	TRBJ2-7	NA	CASSLAREYYEQYF
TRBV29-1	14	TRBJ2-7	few	CSVGPGQSTYEQYF
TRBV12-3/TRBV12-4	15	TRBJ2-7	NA	CASSASGVKSYEQYF
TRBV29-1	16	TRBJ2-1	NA	CSVEDWRAGDSNEQFF
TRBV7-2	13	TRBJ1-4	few	CASRRDPGEKLFF
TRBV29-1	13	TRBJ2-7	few	CSVESDRGYEQYF
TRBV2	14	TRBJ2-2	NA	CASKGQWAAGELFF
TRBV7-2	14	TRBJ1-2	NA	CASSPGGGNNGYTF
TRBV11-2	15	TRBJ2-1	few	CASSPRASGEGEQFF
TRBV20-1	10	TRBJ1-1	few	CSARQGEAFF
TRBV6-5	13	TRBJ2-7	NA	CASSYSASREQYF
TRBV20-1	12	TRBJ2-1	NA	CSVQEGHDEQFF
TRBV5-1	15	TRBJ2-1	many	CASSLSVSSYNEQFF
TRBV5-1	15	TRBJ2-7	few	CASMSSGTFNGEQYF
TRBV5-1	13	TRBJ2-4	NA	CASRPVGENIQYF
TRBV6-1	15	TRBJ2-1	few	CASSLRGTAYNEQFF
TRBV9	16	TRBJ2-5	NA	CASSLPVQGAEETQYF
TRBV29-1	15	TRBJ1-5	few	CSVGTDPYSNQPQHF
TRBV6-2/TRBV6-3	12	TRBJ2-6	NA	CAGSSGANVLTF
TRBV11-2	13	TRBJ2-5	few	CASRPGLQETQYF